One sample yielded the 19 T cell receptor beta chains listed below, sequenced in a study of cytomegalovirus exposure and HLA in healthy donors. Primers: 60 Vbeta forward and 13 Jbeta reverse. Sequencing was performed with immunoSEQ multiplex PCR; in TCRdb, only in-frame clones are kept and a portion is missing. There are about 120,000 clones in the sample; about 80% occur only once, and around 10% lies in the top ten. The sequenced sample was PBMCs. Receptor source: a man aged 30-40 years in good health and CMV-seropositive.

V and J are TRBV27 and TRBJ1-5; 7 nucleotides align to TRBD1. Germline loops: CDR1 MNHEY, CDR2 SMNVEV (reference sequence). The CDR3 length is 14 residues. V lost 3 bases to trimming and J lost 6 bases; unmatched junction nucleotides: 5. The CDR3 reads CASSLTTGFQPQHF. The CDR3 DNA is TGTGCCAGCAGTTTGACGACAGGGTTTCAGCCCCAGCATTTT.

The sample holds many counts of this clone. In DNA form, the CDR3 reads TGTGCTAGTGGTTGGCTGACAGTTCGTCCTGGAAACACCATATATTTT. It specifies CASGWLTVRPGNTIYF. This sequence joins TRBV12-5 and TRBJ1-3, with TRBD1 as a possible D gene (5 bases). Trimming removed 4 bases from V and 2 bases from J, with 15 bases in between. Per germline, CDR1 LGHNT and CDR2 FRNRAP. The CDR3 runs 16 residues.

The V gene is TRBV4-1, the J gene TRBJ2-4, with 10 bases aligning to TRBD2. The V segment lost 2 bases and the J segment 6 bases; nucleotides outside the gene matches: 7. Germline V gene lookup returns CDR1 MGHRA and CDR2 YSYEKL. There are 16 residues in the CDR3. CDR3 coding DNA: TGCGCCAGCAGCCAAAAACCGGGACTAGCGTTAAACATTCAGTACTTC. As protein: CASSQKPGLALNIQYF.

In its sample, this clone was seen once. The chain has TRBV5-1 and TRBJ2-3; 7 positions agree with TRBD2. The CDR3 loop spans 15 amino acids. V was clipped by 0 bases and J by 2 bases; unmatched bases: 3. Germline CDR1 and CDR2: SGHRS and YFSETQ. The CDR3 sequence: CASSLDLAATDTQYF. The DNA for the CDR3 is TGCGCCAGCAGCTTGGATCTAGCGGCCACAGATACGCAGTATTTT.

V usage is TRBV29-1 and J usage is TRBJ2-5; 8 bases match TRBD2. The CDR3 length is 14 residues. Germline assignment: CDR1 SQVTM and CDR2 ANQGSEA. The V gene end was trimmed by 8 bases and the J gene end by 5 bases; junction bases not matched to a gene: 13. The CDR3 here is CSSRGAGVRETQYF. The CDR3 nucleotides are TGCAGCTCTAGAGGAGCGGGGGTACGGGAGACCCAGTACTTC.

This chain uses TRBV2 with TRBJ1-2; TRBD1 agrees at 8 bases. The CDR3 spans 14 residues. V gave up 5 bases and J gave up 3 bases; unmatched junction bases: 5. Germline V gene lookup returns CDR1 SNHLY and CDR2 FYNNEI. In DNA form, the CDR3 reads TGTGCCAGCAGTCTACAGGGGGGGGACTATGGCTACACCTTC. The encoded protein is CASSLQGGDYGYTF.

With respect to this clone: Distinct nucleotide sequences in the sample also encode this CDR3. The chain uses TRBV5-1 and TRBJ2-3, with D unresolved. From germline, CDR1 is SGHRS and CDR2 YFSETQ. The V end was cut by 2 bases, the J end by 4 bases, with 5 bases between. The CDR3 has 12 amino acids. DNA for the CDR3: TGCGCCAGCAGCTTTAGAGCAGATACGCAGTATTTT. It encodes CASSFRADTQYF.

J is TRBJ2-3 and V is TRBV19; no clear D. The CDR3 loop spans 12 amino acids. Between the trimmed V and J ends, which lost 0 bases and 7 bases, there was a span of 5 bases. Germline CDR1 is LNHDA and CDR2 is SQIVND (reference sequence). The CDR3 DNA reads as TGTGCCAGTAGTATAGACACTTATACGCAGTATTTT. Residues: CASSIDTYTQYF.

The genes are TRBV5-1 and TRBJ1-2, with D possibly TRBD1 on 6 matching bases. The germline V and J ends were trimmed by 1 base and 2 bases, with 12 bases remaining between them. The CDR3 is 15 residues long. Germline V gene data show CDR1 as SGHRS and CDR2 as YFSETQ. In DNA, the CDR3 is TGCGCCAGCAGCTTGCGCGCTGGACAGAACTATGGCTACACCTTC. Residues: CASSLRAGQNYGYTF. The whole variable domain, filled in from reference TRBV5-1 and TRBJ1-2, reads KAGVTQTPRYLIKTRGQQVTLSCSPISGHRSVSWYQQTPGQGLQFLFEYFSETQRNKGNFPGRFSGRQFSNSRSEMNVSTLELGDSALYLCASSLRAGQNYGYTFGSGTRLTVV.

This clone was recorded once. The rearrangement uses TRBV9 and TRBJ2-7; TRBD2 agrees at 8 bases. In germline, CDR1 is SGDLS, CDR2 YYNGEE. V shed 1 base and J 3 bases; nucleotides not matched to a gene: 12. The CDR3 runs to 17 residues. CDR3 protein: CASSVSPAGAAYYEQYF. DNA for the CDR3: TGTGCCAGCAGCGTATCGCCAGCGGGGGCAGCATACTACGAGCAGTACTTC.

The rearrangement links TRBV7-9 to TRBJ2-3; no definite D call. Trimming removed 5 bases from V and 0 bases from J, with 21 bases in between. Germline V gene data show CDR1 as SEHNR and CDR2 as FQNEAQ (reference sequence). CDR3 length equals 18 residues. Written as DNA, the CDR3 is TGTGCCAGCAGCCCAAAGGCGGTCTTCGGCGAAAGCACAGATACGCAGTATTTT. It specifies CASSPKAVFGESTDTQYF. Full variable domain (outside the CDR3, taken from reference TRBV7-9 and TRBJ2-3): DTGVSQNPRHKITKRGQNVTFRCDPISEHNRLYWYRQTLGQGPEFLTYFQNEAQLEKSRLLSDRFSAERPKGSFSTLEIQRTEQGDSAMYLCASSPKAVFGESTDTQYFGPGTRLTVL.

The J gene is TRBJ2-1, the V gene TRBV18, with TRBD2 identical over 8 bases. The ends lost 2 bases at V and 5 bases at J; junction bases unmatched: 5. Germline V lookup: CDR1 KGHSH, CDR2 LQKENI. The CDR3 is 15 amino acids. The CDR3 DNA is TGTGCCAGCTCACCAGAACTAGCGGTAAACAATGAGCAGTTCTTC. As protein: CASSPELAVNNEQFF.

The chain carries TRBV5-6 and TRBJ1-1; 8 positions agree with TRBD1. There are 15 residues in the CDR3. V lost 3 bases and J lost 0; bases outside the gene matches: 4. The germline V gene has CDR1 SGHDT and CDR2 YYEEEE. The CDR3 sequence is CASSSRQGMNTEAFF. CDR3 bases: TGTGCCAGCAGCTCAAGACAGGGGATGAACACTGAAGCTTTCTTT.

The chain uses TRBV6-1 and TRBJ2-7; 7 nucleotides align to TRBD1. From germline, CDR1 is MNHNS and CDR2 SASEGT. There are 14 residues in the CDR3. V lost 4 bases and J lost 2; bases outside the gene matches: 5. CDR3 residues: CASSVLGQTYEQYF. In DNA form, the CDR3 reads TGTGCCAGCAGTGTTCTGGGACAGACCTACGAGCAGTACTTC.

The CDR3 region has the DNA TGTGCCAGCAGCACCCCGGACAGGGGCTTTGATGAGCAGTTCTTC. Its translation is CASSTPDRGFDEQFF. The chain recombines TRBV7-8 with TRBJ2-1, with 9 bases aligning to TRBD1. Trimming removed 5 bases from V and 8 bases from J; junction bases left unmatched: 10. Per the germline V gene, CDR1 is SGHVS and CDR2 is FQNEAQ. There are 15 residues in the CDR3.

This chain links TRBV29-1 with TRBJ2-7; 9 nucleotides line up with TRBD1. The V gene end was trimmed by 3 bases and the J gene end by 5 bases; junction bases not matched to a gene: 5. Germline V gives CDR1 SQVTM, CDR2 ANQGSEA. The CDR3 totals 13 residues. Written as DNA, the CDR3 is TGCAGCGTTGATGGGACAGGGAACCACGAGCAGTACTTC. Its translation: CSVDGTGNHEQYF.

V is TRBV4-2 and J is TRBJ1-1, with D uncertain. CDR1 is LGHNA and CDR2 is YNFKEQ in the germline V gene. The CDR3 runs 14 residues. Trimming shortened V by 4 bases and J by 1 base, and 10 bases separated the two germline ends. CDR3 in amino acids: CASSRSGWNTEAFF. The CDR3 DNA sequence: TGTGCCAGCAGCCGGTCGGGATGGAACACTGAAGCTTTCTTT.

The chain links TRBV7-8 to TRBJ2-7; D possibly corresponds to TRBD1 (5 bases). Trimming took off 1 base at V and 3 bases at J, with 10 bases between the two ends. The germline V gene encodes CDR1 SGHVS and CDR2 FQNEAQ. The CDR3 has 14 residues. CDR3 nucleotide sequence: TGTGCCAGCAGCTTAGTCACAGGTAGCTACGAGCAGTACTTC. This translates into CASSLVTGSYEQYF.

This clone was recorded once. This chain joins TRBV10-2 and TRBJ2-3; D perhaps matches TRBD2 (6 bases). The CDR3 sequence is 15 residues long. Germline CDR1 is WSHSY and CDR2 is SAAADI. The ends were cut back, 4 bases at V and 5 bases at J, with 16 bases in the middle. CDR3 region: CASSVRTGELDTQYF. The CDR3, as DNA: TGCGCCAGCAGTGTGCGTACGGGGGAACTAGATACGCAGTATTTT.